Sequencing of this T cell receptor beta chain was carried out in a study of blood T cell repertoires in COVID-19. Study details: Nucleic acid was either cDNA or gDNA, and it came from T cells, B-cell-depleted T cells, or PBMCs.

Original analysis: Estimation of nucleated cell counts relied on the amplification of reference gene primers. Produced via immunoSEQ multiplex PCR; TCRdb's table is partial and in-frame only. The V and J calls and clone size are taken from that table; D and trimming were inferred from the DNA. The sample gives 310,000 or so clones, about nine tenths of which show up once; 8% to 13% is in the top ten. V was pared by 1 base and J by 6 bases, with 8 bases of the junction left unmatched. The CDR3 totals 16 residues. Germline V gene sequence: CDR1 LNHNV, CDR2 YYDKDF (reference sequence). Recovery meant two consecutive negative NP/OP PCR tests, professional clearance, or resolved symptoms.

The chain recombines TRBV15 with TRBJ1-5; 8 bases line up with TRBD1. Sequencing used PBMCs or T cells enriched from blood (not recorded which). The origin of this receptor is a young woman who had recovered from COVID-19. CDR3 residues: CATSRGGQEASQPQHF. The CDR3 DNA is TGTGCCACCAGCAGAGGGGGACAGGAGGCTTCTCAGCCCCAGCATTTT.